This T cell receptor (beta chain) was captured in a study of blood T cell repertoires in COVID-19. The wider study: Acute-phase and convalescent COVID-19 samples originated in the United States, Italy and Spain. Sample material is recorded as cDNA or gDNA derived from T cells, B-cell-depleted T cells, or PBMCs.

This clone was seen a few times. Assay: immunoSEQ multiplex PCR; the TCRdb copy retains only in-frame clones and omits some. The sample consists of some 220,000 clones, roughly 80% of them appearing once. The origin of this receptor is a woman aged 55-75 years who had recovered from COVID-19. Sequencing was performed on peripheral blood.

CDR3 nucleotides: TGCGCCAGCAGCCTCGCACTAGTAAGGGCTAGAGATGAAAAACTGTTTTTT. This gives the protein CASSLALVRARDEKLFF. This chain joins TRBV4-1 and TRBJ1-4, with no clear D. The CDR3 is 17 amino acids. Trimming removed 4 bases at V and 6 bases at J, with 21 bases between. Germline V gene lookup returns CDR1 MGHRA and CDR2 YSYEKL.